The 23 T cell receptor beta chains reported below all come from one sample, sequenced in a study of blood T cell repertoires in COVID-19. Data came from immunoSEQ multiplex PCR; TCRdb stores just in-frame clones and leaves some out. The data contain 180,000 or so clones, around 81% of them seen just once; the ten biggest clones take up roughly 7%. Specimen: PBMCs or T cells enriched from blood (not recorded which). These receptors were taken from a man aged 40-49 years who had recovered from COVID-19.

This chain connects TRBV27 to TRBJ1-1, with 9 bases identical to TRBD1. The V segment lost 5 bases and the J segment 10 bases; nucleotides outside the gene matches: 11. Germline lookup yields CDR1 MNHEY and CDR2 SMNVEV (reference sequence). The CDR3 totals 14 residues. This CDR3 reads CASSQTGGRTRAFF. CDR3 DNA sequence: TGTGCCAGCAGTCAGACAGGGGGACGCACAAGAGCTTTCTTT.

This sequence joins TRBV6-5 and TRBJ1-4; no clear D. The CDR3 has 14 amino acids. Trimming left V 7 bases short and J 4 bases short, with 13 bases between. The germline V gene encodes CDR1 MNHEY and CDR2 SVGAGI. CDR3 DNA: TGTGCCAGCACAAAACGGAGCCTTAATGAAAAACTGTTTTTT. Amino acids: CASTKRSLNEKLFF.

The rearrangement links TRBV5-5 to TRBJ1-1, with D unclear. This CDR3 contains 17 residues. Germline CDR1 and CDR2: SGHKS and YYEKEE (reference sequence). The V and J ends lost 3 bases and 1 base respectively, with 19 bases between them. CDR3 bases: TGTGCCAGCAGCTCTACCGTATCGATGTCCCGGAACACTGAAGCTTTCTTT. It yields the protein CASSSTVSMSRNTEAFF.

This rearrangement joins TRBV5-5 to TRBJ2-3; 8 nucleotides line up with TRBD2. The length of the CDR3 is 17 residues. J was trimmed by 1 base and V by 6 bases; bases with no gene match: 13. The V gene's germline CDR1 is SGHKS and CDR2 YYEKEE (reference sequence). DNA of the CDR3: TGTGCCAGCATCGGGGGGGTGGCTTCCCTAGGCACAGATACGCAGTATTTT. It codes for CASIGGVASLGTDTQYF.

The CDR3 sequence: CAIMGQSSGNTIYF. Here the CDR3 DNA reads TGTGCCATCATGGGGCAGAGCTCTGGAAACACCATATATTTT. This chain connects TRBV10-3 to TRBJ1-3, with D possibly TRBD1 on 5 matching bases. The germline V and J ends were trimmed by 7 bases and 0 bases, with 10 bases remaining between them. The CDR3 has 14 residues. In germline, CDR1 is ENHRY, CDR2 SYGVKD.

This clone was picked up one time. This sequence joins TRBV7-9 and TRBJ2-6; D might be TRBD1 (6 bases). The CDR3 loop spans 16 amino acids. Germline loops: CDR1 SEHNR, CDR2 FQNEAQ (reference sequence). V gave up 6 bases and J gave up 4 bases, with 16 bases separating them. CDR3 loop: CASSRPTGSGANVLTF. The CDR3, as DNA: TGTGCCAGCAGTCGGCCGACAGGATCCGGGGCCAACGTCCTGACTTTC.

The CDR3: CASSPGEGPYGYTF. Here the CDR3 DNA reads TGTGCCAGCTCACCAGGGGAGGGGCCCTATGGCTACACCTTC. V gene TRBV18 combines with J gene TRBJ1-2; a possible D gene is TRBD1 (5 bases). Germline V lookup: CDR1 KGHSH, CDR2 LQKENI. V was cut by 2 bases and J by 4 bases, with 11 bases left in between. The CDR3 has 14 amino acids.

V usage is TRBV7-9 and J usage is TRBJ1-5, with 8 bases aligning to TRBD1. Trimming took 5 bases from V and 4 from J; bases not matched to a gene: 7. Germline values: CDR1 SEHNR, CDR2 FQNEAQ (reference sequence). The CDR3 totals 15 residues. The CDR3 DNA reads TGTGCCAGCAGCAGACTTACAGGGGGAAATCAGCCCCAGCATTTT. As protein: CASSRLTGGNQPQHF.

The rearrangement links TRBV2 to TRBJ1-5; 8 bases align to TRBD1. The ends lost 4 bases at V and 5 bases at J; junction bases unmatched: 7. CDR3 size: 15 residues. Germline V gene sequence: CDR1 SNHLY, CDR2 FYNNEI. In DNA, the CDR3 is TGTGCCAGCAGTGTTGGTCAGGGGGCCTATCAGCCCCAGCATTTT. Translating gives CASSVGQGAYQPQHF. Based on the CDR3 plus reference TRBV2 and TRBJ1-5, the full variable domain is EPEVTQTPSHQVTQMGQEVILRCVPISNHLYFYWYRQILGQKVEFLVSFYNNEISEKSEIFDDQFSVERPDGSNFTLKIRSTKLEDSAMYFCASSVGQGAYQPQHFGDGTRLSIL.

This chain joins TRBV28 and TRBJ1-1; D is unclear. This CDR3 region has 12 residues. Looked up from germline, CDR1 is MDHEN and CDR2 is SYDVKM. V was pared by 2 bases and J by 7 bases, with 8 bases between. The CDR3: CASSLDSGEAFF. The DNA of the CDR3 is TGTGCCAGCAGTTTAGATAGCGGTGAAGCTTTCTTT.

The V and J genes are TRBV5-4 and TRBJ2-7; D is ambiguous. The germline gives CDR1 SGHNT, CDR2 YYREEE (reference sequence). V dropped 1 base and J dropped 0 bases, with 8 bases sitting between them. The CDR3 runs 14 residues. The CDR3 sequence is CASSLLESSYEQYF. Here the CDR3 DNA reads TGTGCCAGCAGCTTGCTGGAGAGCTCCTACGAGCAGTACTTC.

The chain links TRBV6-1 to TRBJ1-6; D unresolved. The germline V gene has CDR1 MNHNS and CDR2 SASEGT. The germline V and J ends were trimmed by 0 bases and 6 bases, with 9 bases remaining between them. The CDR3 has 15 amino acids. This chain's CDR3 is CASSEAHQANSPLHF. The CDR3 bases are TGTGCCAGCAGTGAAGCGCATCAGGCTAATTCACCCCTCCACTTT.

The chain employs TRBV5-1 and TRBJ1-1; no firm D call. V was clipped by 0 bases and J by 4 bases, with 13 bases between them. The CDR3 length is 15 residues. Germline CDR1 and CDR2: SGHRS and YFSETQ. The chain's CDR3 is CASSLVQGVGTEAFF. CDR3 nucleotides: TGCGCCAGCAGCTTGGTACAAGGAGTCGGCACTGAAGCTTTCTTT.

The rearrangement joins TRBV4-1 to TRBJ1-5, with D perhaps matching TRBD1 (5 bases). The germline V and J ends were trimmed by 4 bases and 2 bases, with 18 bases remaining between them. The CDR3 length is 17 residues. Germline V gene sequence: CDR1 MGHRA, CDR2 YSYEKL. The CDR3 sequence: CASSRMPGSGGNQPQHF. CDR3 DNA sequence: TGCGCCAGCAGCCGGATGCCAGGGTCCGGAGGCAATCAGCCCCAGCATTTT.

The chain recombines TRBV11-2 with TRBJ2-3, with D maybe TRBD1 (5 bases). The V end was cut by 3 bases, the J end by 1 base, with 11 bases between. Germline lookup yields CDR1 SGHAT and CDR2 FQNNGV. The CDR3 loop spans 15 amino acids. Here the CDR3 reads CASSLGLRGTDTQYF. The CDR3 DNA follows: TGTGCCAGCAGCTTGGGGCTTCGTGGCACAGATACGCAGTATTTT. The whole variable domain, filled in from reference TRBV11-2 and TRBJ2-3, reads EAGVAQSPRYKIIEKRQSVAFWCNPISGHATLYWYQQILGQGPKLLIQFQNNGVVDDSQLPKDRFSAERLKGVDSTLKIQPAKLEDSAVYLCASSLGLRGTDTQYFGPGTRLTVL.

The rearrangement joins TRBV9 to TRBJ1-3; D possibly corresponds to TRBD1 (5 bases). Trimming removed 7 bases at V and 0 bases at J, with 14 bases between. This CDR3 contains 15 residues. The germline V gene encodes CDR1 SGDLS and CDR2 YYNGEE. CDR3 in DNA: TGTGCCAGCGGGGGGATGGGGACCTCTGGAAACACCATATATTTT. The encoded protein is CASGGMGTSGNTIYF.

The J gene is TRBJ1-6, the V gene TRBV4-1; tentative D call: TRBD1 (6 bases). The CDR3 is made up of 14 amino acids. V lost 1 base, J lost 9 bases, and 10 bases lay in between. The germline V gene encodes CDR1 MGHRA and CDR2 YSYEKL. The CDR3 coding sequence is TGCGCCAGCAGCCAAGTAGGGGGGGGTTCACCCCTCCACTTT. The encoded protein is CASSQVGGGSPLHF.

The V call is TRBV30, the J call TRBJ1-6; 8 bases fit TRBD1. Germline V gene lookup returns CDR1 GTSNPN and CDR2 SVGIG (reference sequence). This CDR3 has 18 residues. Trimming removed 1 base from V and 4 bases from J; junction bases left unmatched: 12. This CDR3 reads CAWSEATTGAHYNSPLHF. CDR3 DNA: TGTGCCTGGAGTGAGGCGACGACAGGGGCTCATTATAATTCACCCCTCCACTTT.

The J gene is TRBJ1-1, the V gene TRBV30; 7 bases are shared with TRBD1. The CDR3 loop spans 13 amino acids. CDR1 and CDR2 (germline): GTSNPN, SVGIG (reference sequence). After removal of 5 bases from V and 0 bases from J, the junction contained 3 bases not matched to a gene. CDR3 amino acids: CAWGRGVNTEAFF. The DNA of the CDR3 is TGTGCCTGGGGCAGGGGGGTGAACACTGAAGCTTTCTTT.

The chain combines TRBV27 with TRBJ1-2; 10 bases align to TRBD1. V dropped 5 bases and J dropped 5; count of bases not matched to a gene: 8. The germline CDR1 and CDR2 sequences are MNHEY and SMNVEV (reference sequence). The CDR3 has 15 amino acids. This CDR3 is CASSPRTGGPYGYTF. The CDR3 nucleotides read TGTGCCAGCAGTCCCCGGACAGGGGGGCCTTATGGCTACACCTTC.

The genes are TRBV18 and TRBJ2-3, with D possibly being TRBD2 (5 bases). Germline CDR1 is KGHSH and CDR2 is LQKENI. This CDR3 region has 14 residues. Trimming took off 2 bases at V and 4 bases at J, with 10 bases between the two ends. The chain's CDR3 is CASSPSHGADTQYF. CDR3 DNA sequence: TGTGCCAGCTCACCAAGTCACGGGGCAGATACGCAGTATTTT. Full variable domain (outside the CDR3, taken from reference TRBV18 and TRBJ2-3): NAGVMQNPRHLVRRRGQEARLRCSPMKGHSHVYWYRQLPEEGLKFMVYLQKENIIDESGMPKERFSAEFPKEGPSILRIQQVVRGDSAAYFCASSPSHGADTQYFGPGTRLTVL.

The chain employs TRBV6-2 or TRBV6-3 and TRBJ1-3; D may be TRBD1 (5 bases). This CDR3 spans 17 amino acids. The germline CDR1 and CDR2 sequences are MNHEY and SVGEGT. The V gene lost 5 bases and the J gene lost 1 base, with 18 bases spanning the gap. Here the CDR3 reads CASSDAGDGPSGNTIYF. CDR3 nucleotides: TGTGCCAGCAGTGACGCGGGGGACGGACCTTCTGGAAACACCATATATTTT.

J is TRBJ2-7 and V is TRBV24-1; D ambiguous. CDR1 and CDR2 from the germline V gene are KGHDR and SFDVKD. V lost 4 bases and J lost 0, with 12 bases in between. CDR3 length equals 15 residues. The CDR3 DNA reads as TGTGCCACCAGTGACCCGACTGAAAGCTCCTACGAGCAGTACTTC. Translated, it gives CATSDPTESSYEQYF.